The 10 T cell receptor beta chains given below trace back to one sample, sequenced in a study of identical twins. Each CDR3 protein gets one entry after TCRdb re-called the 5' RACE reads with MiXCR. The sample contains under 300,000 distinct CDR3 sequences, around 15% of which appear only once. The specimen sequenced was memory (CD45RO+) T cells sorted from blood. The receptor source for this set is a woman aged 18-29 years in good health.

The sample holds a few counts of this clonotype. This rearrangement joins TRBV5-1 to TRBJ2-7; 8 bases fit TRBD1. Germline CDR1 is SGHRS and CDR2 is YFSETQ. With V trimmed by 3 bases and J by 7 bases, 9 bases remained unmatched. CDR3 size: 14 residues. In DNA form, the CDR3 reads TGCGCCAGCAGCTGGGGGACAGGAGGGGGGGAGCAGTACTTC. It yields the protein CASSWGTGGGEQYF. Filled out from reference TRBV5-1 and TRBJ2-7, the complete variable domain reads KAGVTQTPRYLIKTRGQQVTLSCSPISGHRSVSWYQQTPGQGLQFLFEYFSETQRNKGNFPGRFSGRQFSNSRSEMNVSTLELGDSALYLCASSWGTGGGEQYFGPGTRLTVT.

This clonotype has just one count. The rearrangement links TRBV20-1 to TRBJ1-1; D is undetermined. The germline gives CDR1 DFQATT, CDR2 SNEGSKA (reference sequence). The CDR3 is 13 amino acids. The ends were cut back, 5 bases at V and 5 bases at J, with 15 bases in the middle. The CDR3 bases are TGCAGTGCTCCGGGAGCGCTAGGGACTGAAGCTTTCTTT. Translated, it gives CSAPGALGTEAFF.

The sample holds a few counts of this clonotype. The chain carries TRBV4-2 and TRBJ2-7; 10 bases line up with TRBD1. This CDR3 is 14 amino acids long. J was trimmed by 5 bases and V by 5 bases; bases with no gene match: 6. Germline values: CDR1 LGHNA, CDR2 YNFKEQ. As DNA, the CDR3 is TGTGCCAGCAGCGACCGGGACAGGGGCCACGAGCAGTACTTC. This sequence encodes CASSDRDRGHEQYF.

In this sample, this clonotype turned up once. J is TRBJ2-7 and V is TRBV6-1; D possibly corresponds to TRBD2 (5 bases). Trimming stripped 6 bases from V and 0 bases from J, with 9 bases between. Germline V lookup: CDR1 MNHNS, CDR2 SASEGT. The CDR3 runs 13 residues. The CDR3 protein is CASRAGVSYEQYF. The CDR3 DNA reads TGTGCCAGCAGGGCCGGGGTCTCCTACGAGCAGTACTTC.

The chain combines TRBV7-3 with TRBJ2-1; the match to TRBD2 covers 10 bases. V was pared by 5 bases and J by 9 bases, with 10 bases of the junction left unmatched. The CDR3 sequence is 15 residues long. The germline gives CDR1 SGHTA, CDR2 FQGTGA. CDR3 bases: TGTGCCAGCAGCCCTCAGCGGGGGGGCTTTTTTGAGCAGTTCTTC. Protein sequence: CASSPQRGGFFEQFF.

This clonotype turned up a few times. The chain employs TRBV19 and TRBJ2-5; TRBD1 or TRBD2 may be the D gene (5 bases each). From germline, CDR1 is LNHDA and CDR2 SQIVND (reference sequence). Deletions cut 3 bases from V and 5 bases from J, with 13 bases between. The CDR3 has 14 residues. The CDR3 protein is CASSMRGRAETQYF. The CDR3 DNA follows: TGTGCCAGTAGTATGAGGGGACGGGCCGAGACCCAGTACTTC.

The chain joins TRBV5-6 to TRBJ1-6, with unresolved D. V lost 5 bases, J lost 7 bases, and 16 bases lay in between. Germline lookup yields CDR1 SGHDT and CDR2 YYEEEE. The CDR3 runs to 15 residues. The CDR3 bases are TGTGCCAGCAGTGGAGGGAGGTCGGGAAATTCACCCCTCCACTTT. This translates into CASSGGRSGNSPLHF.

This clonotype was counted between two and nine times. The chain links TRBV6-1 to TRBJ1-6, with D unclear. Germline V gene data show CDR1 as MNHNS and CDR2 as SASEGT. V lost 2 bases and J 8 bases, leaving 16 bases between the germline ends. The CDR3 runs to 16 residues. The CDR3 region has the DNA TGTGCCAGCAGTGAAACAGTGGCTGGGTTTGATTCACCCCTCCACTTT. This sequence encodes CASSETVAGFDSPLHF.

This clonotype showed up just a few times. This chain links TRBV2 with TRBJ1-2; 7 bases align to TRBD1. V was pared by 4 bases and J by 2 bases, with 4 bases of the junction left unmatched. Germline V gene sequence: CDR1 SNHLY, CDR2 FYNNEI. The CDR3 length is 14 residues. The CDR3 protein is CASSGDRHNYGYTF. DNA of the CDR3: TGTGCCAGCAGTGGGGACAGACACAACTATGGCTACACCTTC.

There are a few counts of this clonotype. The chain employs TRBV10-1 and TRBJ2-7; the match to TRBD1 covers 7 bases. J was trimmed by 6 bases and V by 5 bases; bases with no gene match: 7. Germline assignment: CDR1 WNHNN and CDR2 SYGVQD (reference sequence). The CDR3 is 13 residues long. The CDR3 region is CASSSQTGSEQYF. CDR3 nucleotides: TGCGCCAGCAGTAGTCAGACAGGGTCCGAGCAGTACTTC.